This TCR beta chain was captured in a study of monozygotic twins with inflammatory bowel disease. Comment on this clonotype: Its target is unknown.

General study results and limits: Healthy twins shared more clonotypes with others than IBD patients, most markedly active ones.

TCRdb reanalyzed the 5' RACE reads and collapses them to one entry per CDR3 protein, without DNA. This sample's table reports around 140,000 distinct CDR3 sequences. The CDR3 consists of 16 residues. Germline V gene data show CDR1 as DFQATT and CDR2 as SNEGSKA (reference sequence). The receptor's source is a human donor with ulcerative colitis or Crohn's disease, or a healthy co-twin of an affected twin (not recorded which). Sequenced material: blood. This chain joins TRBV20-1 and TRBJ2-2; TCRdb indicates TRBD2, and absent DNA this call remains unverified. CDR3 sequence reads: CSAREFLAGGAGELFF.